This T cell receptor (beta chain) was profiled in a study of siplizumab effects on memory and regulatory T cells. The V end lost 7 bases, the J end lost 4 bases, and 16 bases lay between the germline ends. CDR1 is LGHNT and CDR2 is FRNRAP in the germline V gene. The CDR3 sequence is 14 residues long. Per-sample assaying covered 95,000 to 100,000 TCR templates. Clones were sequenced by immunoSEQ multiplex PCR, and TCRdb holds only the in-frame ones, with some missing. The profile covers about 87,000 clones, with roughly 87% appearing a single time and 1.5% taken by the ten largest. This sequence joins TRBV12-5 and TRBJ2-5, with D perhaps matching TRBD1 or TRBD2 (5 bases each). The sequenced sample consisted of Tregs sorted from blood. The TCR sequence derives from a human donor in good health. The CDR3 sequence is CASAPGARGETQYF. CDR3 coding DNA: TGTGCTAGTGCCCCCGGTGCGAGGGGAGAGACCCAGTACTTC.